Below are 10 T cell receptor beta chains sequenced from a single sample in a study of cytomegalovirus exposure and HLA in healthy donors. PCR employed 60 Vbeta and 13 Jbeta primers. Libraries were prepared by immunoSEQ multiplex PCR; TCRdb keeps only in-frame clonotypes and omits some of them. The repertoire consists of about 130,000 clones, with around 80% occurring once and the leading ten covering more than 1%. The material sequenced was PBMCs. Every receptor here comes from a female donor in good health and CMV-seronegative.

This chain uses TRBV2 with TRBJ2-2, with 9 bases that match TRBD1. CDR3 length equals 14 residues. V lost 5 bases, J lost 5 bases, and 3 bases stayed unmatched. CDR1 and CDR2 (germline): SNHLY, FYNNEI. CDR3 in DNA: TGTGCCAGCAGTAGAGACAGGGGGACCGGGGAGCTGTTTTTT. Amino acid sequence: CASSRDRGTGELFF.

The chain is built from TRBV10-1 and TRBJ1-2; perhaps TRBD1 as D (5 bases). Trimming shortened V by 2 bases and J by 4 bases, and 14 bases separated the two germline ends. There are 15 residues in the CDR3. Looked up from germline, CDR1 is WNHNN and CDR2 is SYGVQD (reference sequence). The CDR3 DNA sequence: TGCGCCAGCAGTGAGACCCCCGACAGCATCTATGGCTACACCTTC. This sequence encodes CASSETPDSIYGYTF.

The CDR3 nucleotides are TGCGCCAGCAGCTTGGGAGGAAACACCGGGGAGCTGTTTTTT. Encoded protein: CASSLGGNTGELFF. The chain couples TRBV5-1 to TRBJ2-2, with no clear D. Germline loops: CDR1 SGHRS, CDR2 YFSETQ. V was clipped by 0 bases and J by 2 bases, with 5 bases between them. CDR3 length equals 14 residues.

This clone has just a few counts. The chain has TRBV7-9 and TRBJ1-1; D gene uncertain. CDR1 is SEHNR and CDR2 is FQNEAQ in the germline V gene (reference sequence). The CDR3 spans 14 residues. V was trimmed by 0 bases and J by 6 bases, leaving 11 bases between them. The CDR3 is CASSLALTGSEAFF. CDR3 nucleotides: TGTGCCAGCAGCTTAGCCTTAACGGGGTCTGAAGCTTTCTTT.

The chain employs TRBV11-1 and TRBJ1-1, with D possibly matching TRBD1 (6 bases). The V and J ends lost 5 bases and 3 bases respectively, with 13 bases between them. The CDR3 covers 14 residues. Germline loops: CDR1 SGHAT, CDR2 FQDESV (reference sequence). The CDR3, as DNA: TGTGCCAGCAGCCCGGACAGAGGCCACACTGAAGCTTTCTTT. Its protein product is CASSPDRGHTEAFF.

V gene TRBV6-5 combines with J gene TRBJ1-2, with a weak D call TRBD1 (6 bases). The germline V gene encodes CDR1 MNHEY and CDR2 SVGAGI. Trimming removed 4 bases at V and 2 bases at J, with 11 bases between. This CDR3 has 14 amino acids. The CDR3 DNA sequence: TGTGCCAGCAGTTTCGACAGGAAAAACTATGGCTACACCTTC. Translating it yields CASSFDRKNYGYTF.

Here the CDR3 DNA reads TGTGCCAGCAGTTTAATCCAGTCCGGGGACTACGAGCAGTACTTC. Its translation is CASSLIQSGDYEQYF. V gene TRBV27 combines with J gene TRBJ2-7; tentatively, D is TRBD2 (5 bases). Deletions cut 2 bases from V and 3 bases from J, with 14 bases between. CDR1 is MNHEY, CDR2 SMNVEV, per germline (reference sequence). The CDR3 sequence is 15 residues long.

The chain joins TRBV27 to TRBJ2-5; 7 bases map to TRBD2. The CDR3 runs 13 residues. The germline V gene has CDR1 MNHEY and CDR2 SMNVEV (reference sequence). Germline trimming cut 3 bases from V and 4 bases from J; bases unmatched to any gene: 2. CDR3 nucleotides: TGTGCCAGCAGTTTCGGGGGGTTAGAGACCCAGTACTTC. It translates to CASSFGGLETQYF.

The chain has TRBV7-9 and TRBJ2-5; TRBD1 agrees at 8 bases. The CDR3 has 14 residues. The germline V gene encodes CDR1 SEHNR and CDR2 FQNEAQ (reference sequence). Trimming took 5 bases from V and 4 from J; bases not matched to a gene: 6. The CDR3 bases are TGTGCCAGCAGCCCGTCCGACAGGGGAGAGACCCAGTACTTC. Amino acids: CASSPSDRGETQYF. The full variable domain, rest sourced from reference TRBV7-9 and TRBJ2-5, is DTGVSQNPRHKITKRGQNVTFRCDPISEHNRLYWYRQTLGQGPEFLTYFQNEAQLEKSRLLSDRFSAERPKGSFSTLEIQRTEQGDSAMYLCASSPSDRGETQYFGPGTRLLVL.

The chain employs TRBV7-2 and TRBJ1-5; TRBD1 might be the D (5 bases). CDR3 length: 13 amino acids. V was trimmed by 3 bases and J by 4 bases, leaving 7 bases between them. Germline-derived CDR1 and CDR2 are SGHTA and FQGNSA. The CDR3 DNA is TGTGCCAGCAGCTTCCGGGGGAATCAGCCCCAGCATTTT. The encoded protein is CASSFRGNQPQHF.